The T cell receptor beta chain described here comes from a study of OX40 agonist ivuxolimab in advanced cancers. About the study: A male proportion of 82.7% was recorded, with mean age approximately 60 years and range roughly 23 to 79.

Produced via immunoSEQ multiplex PCR; TCRdb's table is partial and in-frame only. The data show 40,000 or so clones, about four fifths seen once. Study outcomes and limitations: Antigen specificity of clonally expanded peripheral T cells was not established. In the 0.1-3.0 mg/kg groups, partial responders showed among the lowest expansion.

This clone was observed once. Antigen unknown. This sequence was found in an adult with an advanced solid tumor such as melanoma, head and neck, liver or kidney cancer. This sample comprised CD4+ or CD8+ T cells sorted from blood, obtained in a trial of the OX40 agonist ivuxolimab.

CDR3 protein: CASSSLKTGAYGYTF. The DNA of the CDR3 is TGTGCCAGCAGTTCCCTAAAGACAGGGGCCTATGGCTACACCTTC. The rearrangement uses TRBV27 and TRBJ1-2, with 8 bases identical to TRBD1. CDR3 length: 15 residues. The germline CDR1 and CDR2 sequences are MNHEY and SMNVEV (reference sequence). Unmatched junction bases numbered 8, after V lost 4 bases and J lost 4 bases.